Listed below are T cell receptor beta chains from one sample, sequenced in a study of T cells in Graves' hyperthyroidism and ophthalmopathy. TCRdb re-called the multiplex PCR reads with MiXCR, one entry per CDR3 protein. The repertoire holds 330,000 or so distinct CDR3 sequences, around 20% seen once, with roughly 40% in the top ten. The specimen sequenced was blood. Every receptor here comes from a man aged 50 or older with Graves' ophthalmopathy. The CDR3 runs from the conserved cysteine through the conserved F or W. The D gene is left open where the match is weak. Size tells how often a clone was seen (once, few, many) or the class of an expanded clone, and some rows leave it out.

clone_size: many; v_call: TRBV12-3/TRBV12-4; j_call: TRBJ1-5; d_call: .; cdr3_length: 15; cdr3_aa: CASRPQLYSNQPQHF; cdr3_nt: TGTGCCAGCAGGCCTCAGTTGTATAGCAATCAGCCCCAGCATTTT
clone_size: .; v_call: TRBV30; j_call: TRBJ2-5; d_call: .; cdr3_length: 11; cdr3_aa: CAWSFGETQYF; cdr3_nt: TGTGCCTGGAGTTTTGGGGAGACCCAGTACTTC
clone_size: many; v_call: TRBV2; j_call: TRBJ2-1; d_call: TRBD2; cdr3_length: 17; cdr3_aa: CASSEAGGRSSYNEQFF; cdr3_nt: TGTGCCAGCAGTGAAGCGGGAGGGCGGAGCTCCTACAATGAGCAGTTCTTC
clone_size: few; v_call: TRBV3-1; j_call: TRBJ2-6; d_call: .; cdr3_length: 17; cdr3_aa: CASSPQGGLTGANVLTF; cdr3_nt: TGTGCCAGCAGCCCGCAGGGGGGGCTTACTGGGGCCAACGTCCTGACTTTC
clone_size: many; v_call: TRBV20-1; j_call: TRBJ2-7; d_call: TRBD1; cdr3_length: 12; cdr3_aa: CSARPDRAEQYF; cdr3_nt: TGCAGTGCTAGACCGGACAGGGCCGAGCAGTACTTC
clone_size: .; v_call: TRBV6-5; j_call: TRBJ2-1; d_call: TRBD2; cdr3_length: 19; cdr3_aa: CASSYGRGLAASSYNEQFF; cdr3_nt: TGTGCCAGCAGTTACGGGCGGGGACTAGCGGCGAGCTCCTACAATGAGCAGTTCTTC
clone_size: .; v_call: TRBV12-3/TRBV12-4; j_call: TRBJ2-3; d_call: TRBD1; cdr3_length: 16; cdr3_aa: CASSSRTQGLTDTQYF; cdr3_nt: TGTGCCAGCAGTTCCCGGACACAGGGGCTCACAGATACGCAGTATTTT
clone_size: .; v_call: TRBV6-1; j_call: TRBJ2-3; d_call: .; cdr3_length: 14; cdr3_aa: CASSVLGTTDTQYF; cdr3_nt: TGTGCCAGCAGTGTCCTAGGAACCACAGATACGCAGTATTTT
clone_size: few; v_call: TRBV3-1; j_call: TRBJ2-2; d_call: TRBD1; cdr3_length: 13; cdr3_aa: CASSPRGTGELFF; cdr3_nt: TGTGCCAGCAGCCCCAGGGGGACCGGGGAGCTGTTTTTT
clone_size: many; v_call: TRBV6-1; j_call: TRBJ2-7; d_call: .; cdr3_length: 13; cdr3_aa: CASSTRTASEQYF; cdr3_nt: TGTGCCAGCAGTACTCGGACAGCTTCCGAGCAGTACTTC
clone_size: many; v_call: TRBV28; j_call: TRBJ2-5; d_call: TRBD1; cdr3_length: 12; cdr3_aa: CASSSGTATGYF; cdr3_nt: TGTGCCAGCAGTTCCGGGACAGCCACAGGATACTTC
clone_size: .; v_call: TRBV6-1; j_call: TRBJ2-4; d_call: .; cdr3_length: 14; cdr3_aa: CASSPRTAKNIQYF; cdr3_nt: TGTGCCAGCAGCCCGCGGACAGCCAAAAACATTCAGTACTTC
clone_size: .; v_call: TRBV7-8; j_call: TRBJ2-7; d_call: .; cdr3_length: 14; cdr3_aa: CASSRATPGYEQYF; cdr3_nt: TGTGCCAGCAGCCGGGCAACCCCGGGGTACGAGCAGTACTTC
clone_size: many; v_call: TRBV20-1; j_call: TRBJ2-7; d_call: .; cdr3_length: 13; cdr3_aa: CSAVPGLSYEQYF; cdr3_nt: TGCAGTGCAGTCCCGGGACTTTCCTACGAGCAGTACTTC
clone_size: .; v_call: TRBV28; j_call: TRBJ2-3; d_call: TRBD1; cdr3_length: 14; cdr3_aa: CASIKDREGDTQYF; cdr3_nt: TGTGCCAGCATCAAAGACAGGGAAGGAGATACGCAGTATTTT
clone_size: few; v_call: TRBV6-4; j_call: TRBJ1-4; d_call: .; cdr3_length: 20; cdr3_aa: CASSDRPPRERLATNEKLFF; cdr3_nt: TGTGCCAGCAGTGACCGCCCGCCCCGCGAGCGGCTTGCAACTAATGAAAAACTGTTTTTT
clone_size: many; v_call: TRBV3-1; j_call: TRBJ1-5; d_call: .; cdr3_length: 14; cdr3_aa: CASSLGASNQPQHF; cdr3_nt: TGTGCCAGCAGCCTCGGGGCATCCAATCAGCCCCAGCATTTT
clone_size: .; v_call: TRBV14; j_call: TRBJ2-1; d_call: TRBD2; cdr3_length: 16; cdr3_aa: CASSQLLAGVINEQFF; cdr3_nt: TGTGCCAGCAGCCAATTACTAGCGGGAGTCATCAATGAGCAGTTCTTC
clone_size: many; v_call: TRBV2; j_call: TRBJ2-7; d_call: .; cdr3_length: 12; cdr3_aa: CASSESRVEQYF; cdr3_nt: TGTGCCAGCAGTGAATCGAGGGTAGAGCAGTACTTC
clone_size: .; v_call: TRBV27; j_call: TRBJ2-4; d_call: TRBD1; cdr3_length: 17; cdr3_aa: CASSLKTGLGAKNIQYF; cdr3_nt: TGTGCCAGCAGTCTTAAGACAGGGCTGGGGGCCAAAAACATTCAGTACTTC
clone_size: many; v_call: TRBV11-2; j_call: TRBJ1-1; d_call: TRBD1; cdr3_length: 14; cdr3_aa: CASNIGGYGTEAFF; cdr3_nt: TGTGCCAGCAACATAGGGGGCTACGGGACTGAAGCTTTCTTT
clone_size: few; v_call: TRBV29-1; j_call: TRBJ2-7; d_call: .; cdr3_length: 13; cdr3_aa: CSVLGPGAYEQYF; cdr3_nt: TGCAGCGTTCTCGGACCAGGGGCCTACGAGCAGTACTTC
clone_size: .; v_call: TRBV10-1; j_call: TRBJ1-6; d_call: .; cdr3_length: 13; cdr3_aa: CAITVNPNSPLHF; cdr3_nt: TGTGCCATCACCGTGAACCCGAATTCACCCCTCCACTTT
clone_size: .; v_call: TRBV4-1; j_call: TRBJ1-6; d_call: TRBD1; cdr3_length: 17; cdr3_aa: CASSPDRGRSYNSPLHF; cdr3_nt: TGCGCCAGCAGCCCTGACAGGGGACGCTCCTATAATTCACCCCTCCACTTT
clone_size: .; v_call: TRBV28; j_call: TRBJ2-5; d_call: .; cdr3_length: 13; cdr3_aa: CASSLRGWETQYF; cdr3_nt: TGTGCCAGCAGTTTACGGGGGTGGGAGACCCAGTACTTC
clone_size: .; v_call: TRBV28; j_call: TRBJ2-5; d_call: TRBD1; cdr3_length: 12; cdr3_aa: CAIRQGKGTQYF; cdr3_nt: TGTGCCATACGACAGGGGAAAGGGACCCAGTACTTC
clone_size: many; v_call: TRBV12-3/TRBV12-4; j_call: TRBJ2-7; d_call: .; cdr3_length: 12; cdr3_aa: CASAIIAYEQYF; cdr3_nt: TGTGCCAGCGCGATTATCGCCTACGAGCAGTACTTC
clone_size: many; v_call: TRBV18; j_call: TRBJ2-7; d_call: .; cdr3_length: 14; cdr3_aa: CASSPPLGRYEQYF; cdr3_nt: TGTGCCAGCTCACCACCGTTAGGGCGGTACGAGCAGTACTTC
clone_size: few; v_call: TRBV18; j_call: TRBJ2-5; d_call: .; cdr3_length: 15; cdr3_aa: CASSPPGLPGETQYF; cdr3_nt: TGTGCCAGCTCACCACCGGGACTGCCGGGGGAGACCCAGTACTTC
clone_size: .; v_call: TRBV3-1; j_call: TRBJ1-2; d_call: .; cdr3_length: 12; cdr3_aa: CASSLEGTGYTF; cdr3_nt: TGTGCCAGCAGCCTTGAAGGTACGGGCTACACCTTC
clone_size: many; v_call: TRBV6-1; j_call: TRBJ1-1; d_call: .; cdr3_length: 13; cdr3_aa: CASRITLGTEAFF; cdr3_nt: TGTGCCAGCAGAATTACGCTGGGCACTGAAGCTTTCTTT
clone_size: many; v_call: TRBV3-1; j_call: TRBJ2-7; d_call: .; cdr3_length: 16; cdr3_aa: CASSPRRGGPENEQYF; cdr3_nt: TGTGCCAGCAGCCCCCGACGGGGAGGCCCTGAGAACGAGCAGTACTTC
clone_size: .; v_call: TRBV6-1; j_call: TRBJ1-3; d_call: .; cdr3_length: 11; cdr3_aa: CASSSRDTIYF; cdr3_nt: TGTGCCAGCAGCTCCAGGGACACCATATATTTT
clone_size: many; v_call: TRBV29-1; j_call: TRBJ1-1; d_call: .; cdr3_length: 13; cdr3_aa: CSVYRTMNTEAFF; cdr3_nt: TGCAGCGTTTATAGGACTATGAACACTGAAGCTTTCTTT
clone_size: .; v_call: TRBV6-1; j_call: TRBJ1-1; d_call: .; cdr3_length: 14; cdr3_aa: CASSEQGRNTEAFF; cdr3_nt: TGTGCCAGTTCGGAGCAAGGGAGGAACACTGAAGCTTTCTTT
clone_size: few; v_call: TRBV2; j_call: TRBJ2-3; d_call: TRBD2; cdr3_length: 15; cdr3_aa: CASSEGGRAGNTQYF; cdr3_nt: TGTGCCAGCAGTGAAGGCGGGAGGGCCGGGAATACGCAGTATTTT
clone_size: .; v_call: TRBV9; j_call: TRBJ2-4; d_call: TRBD2; cdr3_length: 15; cdr3_aa: CASSVGGGGGNIQYF; cdr3_nt: TGTGCCAGCAGCGTAGGGGGGGGTGGTGGGAACATTCAGTACTTC
clone_size: many; v_call: TRBV30; j_call: TRBJ1-1; d_call: .; cdr3_length: 13; cdr3_aa: CAWSTRRDTEAFF; cdr3_nt: TGTGCCTGGAGTACCCGGAGGGACACTGAAGCTTTCTTT
clone_size: many; v_call: TRBV3-1; j_call: TRBJ2-1; d_call: .; cdr3_length: 12; cdr3_aa: CASSQGWAEQFF; cdr3_nt: TGTGCCAGCAGCCAAGGCTGGGCAGAGCAGTTCTTC
clone_size: few; v_call: TRBV19; j_call: TRBJ2-1; d_call: TRBD2; cdr3_length: 13; cdr3_aa: CASSPGGGAEQFF; cdr3_nt: TGTGCCAGTAGTCCGGGGGGGGGGGCTGAGCAGTTCTTC
clone_size: .; v_call: TRBV10-3; j_call: TRBJ2-7; d_call: .; cdr3_length: 15; cdr3_aa: CATKGGGQDSYEQYF; cdr3_nt: TGTGCCACCAAAGGCGGGGGACAGGACTCCTACGAGCAGTACTTC
clone_size: many; v_call: TRBV29-1; j_call: TRBJ2-3; d_call: TRBD2; cdr3_length: 15; cdr3_aa: CSVGVIAGGTDTQYF; cdr3_nt: TGCAGCGTTGGGGTAATAGCGGGGGGCACAGATACGCAGTATTTT
clone_size: many; v_call: TRBV20-1; j_call: TRBJ2-1; d_call: .; cdr3_length: 12; cdr3_aa: CSARDTLNEQFF; cdr3_nt: TGCAGTGCTAGAGATACACTCAATGAGCAGTTCTTC
clone_size: few; v_call: TRBV5-1; j_call: TRBJ2-7; d_call: .; cdr3_length: 15; cdr3_aa: CASSKGGEIVHEQYF; cdr3_nt: TGCGCCAGCAGCAAGGGGGGGGAGATCGTCCACGAGCAGTACTTC
clone_size: .; v_call: TRBV5-8; j_call: TRBJ1-3; d_call: TRBD1; cdr3_length: 16; cdr3_aa: CASSFDPTGSGNTIYF; cdr3_nt: TGTGCCAGCAGCTTCGACCCGACAGGGTCTGGAAACACCATATATTTT
clone_size: many; v_call: TRBV20-1; j_call: TRBJ2-7; d_call: TRBD2; cdr3_length: 14; cdr3_aa: CSAGTSGRIYEQYF; cdr3_nt: TGCAGTGCTGGGACTAGCGGGAGAATTTACGAGCAGTACTTC
clone_size: .; v_call: TRBV10-3; j_call: TRBJ2-5; d_call: TRBD1; cdr3_length: 15; cdr3_aa: CAIRTRQGARETQYF; cdr3_nt: TGTGCCATCAGAACCCGACAGGGTGCGAGGGAGACCCAGTACTTC
clone_size: many; v_call: TRBV24-1; j_call: TRBJ2-1; d_call: .; cdr3_length: 15; cdr3_aa: CATSLPSAPGNEQFF; cdr3_nt: TGTGCCACCAGTCTACCCAGCGCCCCGGGCAATGAGCAGTTCTTC
clone_size: many; v_call: TRBV5-1; j_call: TRBJ2-1; d_call: .; cdr3_length: 17; cdr3_aa: CASSLAGGGTRVNEQFF; cdr3_nt: TGCGCCAGCAGCTTGGCAGGCGGCGGGACTCGAGTCAATGAGCAGTTCTTC
clone_size: .; v_call: TRBV19; j_call: TRBJ2-4; d_call: TRBD2; cdr3_length: 18; cdr3_aa: CASIATSGPLGAKNIQYF; cdr3_nt: TGTGCCAGTATCGCGACTAGCGGGCCTTTAGGGGCCAAAAACATTCAGTACTTC
clone_size: .; v_call: TRBV6-1; j_call: TRBJ1-5; d_call: .; cdr3_length: 15; cdr3_aa: CASSLTGKSNQPQHF; cdr3_nt: TGTGCCAGCAGCTTAACAGGGAAAAGCAATCAGCCCCAGCATTTT
clone_size: .; v_call: TRBV18; j_call: TRBJ2-1; d_call: .; cdr3_length: 13; cdr3_aa: CASSSNRDDEQFF; cdr3_nt: TGTGCCAGCTCATCTAACCGAGACGATGAGCAGTTCTTC
clone_size: few; v_call: TRBV24-1; j_call: TRBJ2-5; d_call: TRBD1; cdr3_length: 15; cdr3_aa: CATSDRGQGGETQYF; cdr3_nt: TGTGCCACCAGTGACCGGGGACAGGGGGGGGAGACCCAGTACTTC
clone_size: many; v_call: TRBV3-1; j_call: TRBJ2-1; d_call: TRBD2; cdr3_length: 16; cdr3_aa: CASSQSLAGGRNEQFF; cdr3_nt: TGTGCCAGCAGCCAGTCACTAGCGGGAGGGAGAAATGAGCAGTTCTTC
clone_size: .; v_call: TRBV9; j_call: TRBJ2-3; d_call: .; cdr3_length: 16; cdr3_aa: CASSLLPVAFTDTQYF; cdr3_nt: TGTGCCAGCAGTTTATTACCGGTAGCCTTCACAGATACGCAGTATTTT